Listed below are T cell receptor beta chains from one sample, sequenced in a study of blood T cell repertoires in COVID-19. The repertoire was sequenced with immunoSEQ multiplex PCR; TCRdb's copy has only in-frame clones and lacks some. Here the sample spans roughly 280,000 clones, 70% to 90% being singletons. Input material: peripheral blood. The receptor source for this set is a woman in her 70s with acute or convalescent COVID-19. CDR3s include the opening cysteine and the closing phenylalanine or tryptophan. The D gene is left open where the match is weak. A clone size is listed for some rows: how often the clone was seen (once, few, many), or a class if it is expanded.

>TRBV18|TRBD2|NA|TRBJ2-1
TGTGCCAGCTCATCCGGACTAGCGGCAAACAATGAGCAGTTCTTC
CASSSGLAANNEQFF
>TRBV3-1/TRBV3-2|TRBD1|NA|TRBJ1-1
TGTGCCAGCAGCCTGGGACAGGGGGGGAACACTGAAGCTTTCTTT
CASSLGQGGNTEAFF
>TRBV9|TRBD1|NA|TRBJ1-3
TGTGCCAGCAGCGTAGCGCCGATCGGGACAGGCTTGGGAAACACCATATATTTT
CASSVAPIGTGLGNTIYF
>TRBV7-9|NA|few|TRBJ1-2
TGTGCCAGCAGCTTTATTAATTCGGGAAACTATGGCTACACCTTC
CASSFINSGNYGYTF
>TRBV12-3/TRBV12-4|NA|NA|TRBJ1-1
TGTGCCAGCAGTTTACAGAACACTGAAGCTTTCTTT
CASSLQNTEAFF
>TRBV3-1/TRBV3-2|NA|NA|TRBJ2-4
TGTGCCAGCAGCCACCGGGGGGCCGAAGCTAACATTCAGTACTTC
CASSHRGAEANIQYF
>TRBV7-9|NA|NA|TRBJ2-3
TGTGCCAGCAGCTTAATTGACCCCAGGAGCACAGATACGCAGTATTTT
CASSLIDPRSTDTQYF
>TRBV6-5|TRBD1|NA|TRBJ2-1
TGTGCCAGCAGATTAACTAGGACAGGGTTCGATGAGCAGTTCTTC
CASRLTRTGFDEQFF
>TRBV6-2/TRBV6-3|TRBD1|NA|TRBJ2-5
TGTGCCAGCAGTTACTTCGGACAGGCAAGAGAGACCCAGTACTTC
CASSYFGQARETQYF
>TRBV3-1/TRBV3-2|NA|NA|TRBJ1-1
TGTGCCAGCAGCCCGAGGCACGGAGAAGCTTTCTTT
CASSPRHGEAFF
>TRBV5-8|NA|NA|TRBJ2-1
TGTGCCAGCAGCTTGGCAAAGAGTGAGCAGTTCTTC
CASSLAKSEQFF
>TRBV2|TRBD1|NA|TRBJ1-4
TGTGCCAGCAGGGCTACAGGGGGCGCCCCGGAAAAACTGTTTTTT
CASRATGGAPEKLFF
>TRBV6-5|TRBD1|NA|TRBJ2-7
TGTGCCAGCAGTTACTCGGACAGGGGGGACTACGAGCAGTACTTC
CASSYSDRGDYEQYF
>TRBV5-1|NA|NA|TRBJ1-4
TGCGCCAGCAGCGTAGGACCTCCGAGGACATCTGAAAAACTGTTTTTT
CASSVGPPRTSEKLFF
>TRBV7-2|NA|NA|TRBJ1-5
TGTGCCAGCAGCTTTAGGTGGGGGGGCGACCAGCCCCAGCATTTT
CASSFRWGGDQPQHF
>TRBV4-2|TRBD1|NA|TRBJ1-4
TGTGCCAGCAGCCAGGGCAGGGGGCAAGAAAAACTGTTTTTT
CASSQGRGQEKLFF
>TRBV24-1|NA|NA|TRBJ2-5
TGTGCCACCATGGGGGGGGGCGCCGGGACCCAGTACTTC
CATMGGGAGTQYF
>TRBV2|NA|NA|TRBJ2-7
TGTGCCAGCAGTGATAATAGGGGAGGGCAGTACTTC
CASSDNRGGQYF
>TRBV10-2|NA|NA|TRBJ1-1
TGCGCCAGCAGTGAGGGAAGCGGAGATGAAGCTTTCTTT
CASSEGSGDEAFF
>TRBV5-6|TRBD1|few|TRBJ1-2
TGTGCCAGCACTCTACGACAGGGCTGGGGCGGGTACTATGGCTACACCTTC
CASTLRQGWGGYYGYTF
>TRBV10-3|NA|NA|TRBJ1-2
TGTGCCGTAGGGCAGGACTCCCGTTATGGCTACACCTTC
CAVGQDSRYGYTF
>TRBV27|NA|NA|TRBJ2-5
TGTGCCAGCAGTGGAGGAGGCGAGACCCAGTACTTC
CASSGGGETQYF
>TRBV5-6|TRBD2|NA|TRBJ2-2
TGTGCCAGCAGTTCCGCGGGACTAGCGGGGGCCACCGGGGAGCTGTTTTTT
CASSSAGLAGATGELFF
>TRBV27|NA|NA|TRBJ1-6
TGTGCCAGCAGTCACGGCGGGACCCTCTATAATTCACCCCTCCACTTT
CASSHGGTLYNSPLHF
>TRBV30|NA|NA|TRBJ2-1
TGTGCCGTCGGACAGTACAATGAGCAGTTCTTC
CAVGQYNEQFF
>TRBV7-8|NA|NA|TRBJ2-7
TGTGCCAGCAGCTTAGGCAGGGGACCCCACGAGCAGTACTTC
CASSLGRGPHEQYF
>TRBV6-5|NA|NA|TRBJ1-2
TGTGCCAGCAAGGCAGGGACTAACTATGGCTACACCTTC
CASKAGTNYGYTF
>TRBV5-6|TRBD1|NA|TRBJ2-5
TGTGCCAGCAGCTTTTTACAGGGGGCCCGAGAGACCCAGTACTTC
CASSFLQGARETQYF
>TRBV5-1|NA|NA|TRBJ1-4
TGCGCCAGCAGCTTTACGGCCGAACAGGAAAAACTGTTTTTT
CASSFTAEQEKLFF
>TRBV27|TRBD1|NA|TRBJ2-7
TGTGCCAGCAGTTTAGCCGGACAGGGCTACGAGCAGTACTTC
CASSLAGQGYEQYF
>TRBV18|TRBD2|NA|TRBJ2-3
TGTGCCAGCTCACCAGTGGCGGGGGGGCCGGATACGCAGTATTTT
CASSPVAGGPDTQYF
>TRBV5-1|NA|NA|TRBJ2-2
TGCGCCAGCGGGGCAACCGGGGAGCTGTTTTTT
CASGATGELFF
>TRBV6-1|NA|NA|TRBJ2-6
TGTGCCAGCAGTGAAGTTGGGCCCTCTGGGGCCAACGTCCTGACTTTC
CASSEVGPSGANVLTF
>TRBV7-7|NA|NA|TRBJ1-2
TGTGCCAGCAGCGCCGAGGCAGGGCATAACTATGGCTACACCTTC
CASSAEAGHNYGYTF
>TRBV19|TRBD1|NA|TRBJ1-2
TGTGCCAGTAAGGACAGGGGGTATGGCTACACCTTC
CASKDRGYGYTF
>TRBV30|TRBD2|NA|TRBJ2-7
TGTGCCTGGAGTAGGCTAGCGGTCTCCTACGAGCAGTACTTC
CAWSRLAVSYEQYF
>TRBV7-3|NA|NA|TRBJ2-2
TGTGCCAGCAGCGCCTCCGGGGGCACCGGGGAGCTGTTTTTT
CASSASGGTGELFF
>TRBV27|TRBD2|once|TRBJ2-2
TGTGCCAGCACCCCGGCGGGGGGGCCAGACGGGGAGCTGTTTTTT
CASTPAGGPDGELFF
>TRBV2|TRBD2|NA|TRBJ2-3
TGTGCCAGCAGTCGGGGGGGATCAAGAGATACGCAGTATTTT
CASSRGGSRDTQYF
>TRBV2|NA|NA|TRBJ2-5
TGTGCCAGCAGTGGACTAGTAGGTTGGGGCCAGTACTTC
CASSGLVGWGQYF
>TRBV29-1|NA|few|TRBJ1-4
TGCAGCGTTGAAGATCTAGGTGAAAAACTGTTTTTT
CSVEDLGEKLFF
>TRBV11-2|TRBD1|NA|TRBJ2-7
TGTGCCAGCAGCTCCATTACCGGGACAGGAGGGGGCGAGCAGTACTTC
CASSSITGTGGGEQYF